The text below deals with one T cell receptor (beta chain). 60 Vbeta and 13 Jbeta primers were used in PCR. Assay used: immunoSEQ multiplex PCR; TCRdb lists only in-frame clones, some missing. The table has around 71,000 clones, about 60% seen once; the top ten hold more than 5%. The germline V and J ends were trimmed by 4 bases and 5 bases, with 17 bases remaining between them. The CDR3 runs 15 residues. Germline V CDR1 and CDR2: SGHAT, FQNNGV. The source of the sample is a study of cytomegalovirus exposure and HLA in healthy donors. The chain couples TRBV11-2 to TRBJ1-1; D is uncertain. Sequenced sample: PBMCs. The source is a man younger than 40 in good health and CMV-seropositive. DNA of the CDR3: TGTGCCAGCAGCTCCCCCAGGAAGGAGGCGACTGAAGCTTTCTTT. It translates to CASSSPRKEATEAFF.